Shown below are 14 T cell receptor beta chains from a single sample sequenced in a study of human T cells and chemical hapten exposure. Noted time point: patch test 1, 2 weeks after DPC sensitization. As to treatment: therapeutic diphenylcyclopropenone sensitization with weekly scalp DPC. One entry per CDR3 protein, called by TCRdb with MiXCR from the RACE reads. The sample yields 95,000 or so distinct CDR3 sequences, over 9.5% seen once. Specimen: whole blood, collected in connection with sensitization to the hapten diphenylcyclopropenone (DPC). Receptors originate from a man aged 40-50 years with alopecia areata. Some clones in this sample may be carry-over from other donors' samples.

This clonotype was observed at least ten times. V gene TRBV6-6 combines with J gene TRBJ2-5; the match to TRBD2 covers 8 bases. The CDR3 is 17 residues long. The germline V gene encodes CDR1 MNHNY and CDR2 SVGAGI (reference sequence). The trim removed 0 bases at V and 5 bases at J, leaving 11 bases unmatched. The CDR3 spells CASSYSSGGRLTETQYF. Written as DNA, the CDR3 is TGTGCCAGCAGTTACTCTAGTGGCGGGAGGTTGACGGAGACCCAGTACTTC.

This clonotype was recorded a few times. The chain joins TRBV25-1 to TRBJ2-4; D is possibly TRBD1 (5 bases). The V and J ends lost 3 bases and 0 bases respectively, with 12 bases between them. The CDR3 is made up of 16 amino acids. The V gene's germline CDR1 is MGHDK and CDR2 SYGVNS. The DNA of the CDR3 is TGTGCCAGCAGTGACGCCCAGGGTCTAGCCAAAAACATTCAGTACTTC. Its translation: CASSDAQGLAKNIQYF.

This chain joins TRBV18 and TRBJ1-1, with D possibly TRBD1 on 5 matching bases. Germline CDR1 reads KGHSH; CDR2 reads LQKENI. The CDR3 has 15 residues. The germline V and J ends were trimmed by 2 bases and 6 bases, with 16 bases remaining between them. The CDR3 nucleotides are TGTGCCAGCTCACCAGCTTTAACAGGCGCCGCTGAAGCTTTCTTT. This gives the protein CASSPALTGAAEAFF.

This clonotype was seen at least ten times. The rearrangement uses TRBV4-2 and TRBJ1-1, with 8 bases lining up with TRBD1. V dropped 0 bases and J dropped 4; count of bases not matched to a gene: 7. Per germline, CDR1 LGHNA and CDR2 YNFKEQ. The CDR3 extends over 16 amino acids. The CDR3, as DNA: TGTGCCAGCAGCCAAGACCCTACAGGGGGTGGCACTGAAGCTTTCTTT. Protein sequence: CASSQDPTGGGTEAFF.

The rearrangement joins TRBV6-6 to TRBJ2-7, with a tentative D call TRBD1 (5 bases). V was shortened by 2 bases and J by 2 bases, with 7 bases between the two germline ends. Germline loops: CDR1 MNHNY, CDR2 SVGAGI (reference sequence). This CDR3 has 13 residues. The CDR3 nucleotides read TGTGCCAGCAGTTACCGCAGGGCCTACGAGCAGTACGTC. Its translation is CASSYRRAYEQYV.

This clonotype was seen many times. The chain carries TRBV5-1 and TRBJ2-7, with D uncertain. Germline loops: CDR1 SGHRS, CDR2 YFSETQ. The ends were cut back, 4 bases at V and 1 base at J, with 18 bases in the middle. CDR3 length: 16 amino acids. CDR3 sequence reads: CASSPYEPGRSYEQYF. In DNA form, the CDR3 reads TGCGCCAGCAGCCCGTACGAACCCGGACGGTCCTACGAGCAGTACTTC.

This clonotype was detected many times. V usage is TRBV28 and J usage is TRBJ1-4; D is possibly TRBD1 (6 bases). Germline V gene lookup returns CDR1 MDHEN and CDR2 SYDVKM. The CDR3 length is 17 residues. Trimming left V 3 bases short and J 6 bases short, with 20 bases between. The CDR3, as DNA: TGTGCCAGCAGTTTGAATCGTTTAGCAGGGGAGGATGAAAAACTGTTTTTT. This gives the protein CASSLNRLAGEDEKLFF. The whole variable domain, filled in from reference TRBV28 and TRBJ1-4, reads DVKVTQSSRYLVKRTGEKVFLECVQDMDHENMFWYRQDPGLGLRLIYFSYDVKMKEKGDIPEGYSVSREKKERFSLILESASTNQTSMYLCASSLNRLAGEDEKLFFGSGTQLSVL.

This clonotype was seen a few times. The chain combines TRBV27 with TRBJ2-4; perhaps TRBD2 as D (5 bases). Looked up from germline, CDR1 is MNHEY and CDR2 is SMNVEV (reference sequence). V lost 11 bases, J lost 6 bases, and 11 bases lay in between. This CDR3 comprises 11 residues. The CDR3 spells CAGTGVNIQYF. The DNA of the CDR3 is TGTGCCGGTACCGGGGTAAACATTCAGTACTTC.

This sequence joins TRBV19 and TRBJ2-1; D is tentatively TRBD1 or TRBD2 (5 bases each). V was cut by 10 bases and J by 3 bases, with 13 bases left in between. Germline assignment: CDR1 LNHDA and CDR2 SQIVND (reference sequence). The CDR3 consists of 13 residues. DNA for the CDR3: TGTGCCACCTCCGGGACGGACTACAATGAGCAGTTCTTC. This sequence encodes CATSGTDYNEQFF.

This clonotype was observed a handful of times. The chain joins TRBV20-1 to TRBJ1-6; D ambiguous. Germline V CDR1 and CDR2: DFQATT, SNEGSKA (reference sequence). V lost 0 bases to trimming and J lost 6 bases, with 12 bases between them. This CDR3 region has 15 residues. Here the CDR3 DNA reads TGCAGTGCTAGAGAGCGTCGGACTAGTAATTCACCCCTCCACTTT. Translated: CSARERRTSNSPLHF.

This clonotype was seen many times. The chain links TRBV28 to TRBJ1-5; D is perhaps TRBD1 (6 bases). The CDR3 covers 13 residues. CDR1 and CDR2 from the germline V gene are MDHEN and SYDVKM. V lost 7 bases, J lost 5 bases, and 12 bases lay in between. CDR3 sequence: CASKGGMDQPQHF. CDR3 DNA sequence: TGTGCCAGCAAGGGGGGGATGGATCAGCCCCAGCATTTT.

This clonotype showed up just a few times. The V gene is TRBV29-1, the J gene TRBJ2-2; a possible D gene is TRBD1 (6 bases). The CDR3 sequence is 14 residues long. CDR1 is SQVTM and CDR2 is ANQGSEA in the germline V gene. V was shortened by 6 bases and J by 0 bases, with 11 bases between the two germline ends. For the CDR3, the DNA is TGCAGCGTCGGGACACTCTCGAACACCGGGGAGCTGTTTTTT. As protein: CSVGTLSNTGELFF.

Only a few counts were recorded for this clonotype. V gene TRBV6-2 or TRBV6-3 combines with J gene TRBJ2-7, with D possibly being TRBD1 (6 bases). The germline V and J ends were trimmed by 5 bases and 9 bases, with 11 bases remaining between them. The CDR3 loop spans 11 amino acids. CDR1 is MNHEY and CDR2 is SVGEGT in the germline V gene. Written as DNA, the CDR3 is TGTGCCAGCAGTGGACAGTCCCCGCAGTACTTC. Protein sequence: CASSGQSPQYF.

This clonotype was counted a few times. The chain recombines TRBV5-4 with TRBJ1-2; 7 bases line up with TRBD1. Trimming cost V 1 base and J 6 bases; bases outside gene matches: 9. Germline values: CDR1 SGHNT, CDR2 YYREEE (reference sequence). The CDR3 has 15 residues. CDR3 sequence reads: CASSLLMADRDGYTF. The CDR3 coding sequence is TGTGCCAGCAGCTTGTTAATGGCTGACAGGGATGGCTACACCTTC.